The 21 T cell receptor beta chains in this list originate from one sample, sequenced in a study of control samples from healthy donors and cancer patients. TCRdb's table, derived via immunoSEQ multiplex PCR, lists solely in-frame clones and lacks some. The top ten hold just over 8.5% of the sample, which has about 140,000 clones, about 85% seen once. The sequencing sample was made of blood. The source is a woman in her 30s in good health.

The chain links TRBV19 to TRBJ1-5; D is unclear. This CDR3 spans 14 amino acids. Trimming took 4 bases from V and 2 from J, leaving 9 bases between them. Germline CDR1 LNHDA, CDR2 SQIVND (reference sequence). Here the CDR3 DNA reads TGTGCCAGTAGTACGATAGCGGGCAATCAGCCCCAGCATTTT. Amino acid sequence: CASSTIAGNQPQHF.

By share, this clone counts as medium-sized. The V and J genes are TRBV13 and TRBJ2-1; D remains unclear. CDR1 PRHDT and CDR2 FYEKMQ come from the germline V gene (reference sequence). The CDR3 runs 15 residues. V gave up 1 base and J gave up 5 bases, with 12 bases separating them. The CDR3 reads CASSLVPNPNNEQFF. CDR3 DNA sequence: TGTGCCAGCAGCTTAGTTCCAAATCCTAACAATGAGCAGTTCTTC.

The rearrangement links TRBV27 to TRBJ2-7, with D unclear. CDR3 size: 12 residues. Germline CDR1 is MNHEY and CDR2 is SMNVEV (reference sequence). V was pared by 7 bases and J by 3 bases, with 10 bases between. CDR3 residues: CASISSSYEQYF. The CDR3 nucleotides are TGTGCCAGCATTAGCTCCAGCTACGAGCAGTACTTC.

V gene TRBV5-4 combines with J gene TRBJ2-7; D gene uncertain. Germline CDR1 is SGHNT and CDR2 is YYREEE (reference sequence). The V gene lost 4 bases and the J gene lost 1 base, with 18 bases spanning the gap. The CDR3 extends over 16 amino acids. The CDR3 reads CASSPAYPIRSYEQYF. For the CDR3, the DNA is TGTGCCAGCAGCCCGGCCTACCCTATCCGGTCCTACGAGCAGTACTTC.

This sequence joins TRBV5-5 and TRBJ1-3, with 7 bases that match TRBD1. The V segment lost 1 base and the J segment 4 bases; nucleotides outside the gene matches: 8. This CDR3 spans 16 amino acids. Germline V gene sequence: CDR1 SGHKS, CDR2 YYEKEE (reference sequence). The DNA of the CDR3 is TGTGCCAGCAGCTTGAGGCGCCAGGGGGAGGGAAACACCATATATTTT. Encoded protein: CASSLRRQGEGNTIYF.

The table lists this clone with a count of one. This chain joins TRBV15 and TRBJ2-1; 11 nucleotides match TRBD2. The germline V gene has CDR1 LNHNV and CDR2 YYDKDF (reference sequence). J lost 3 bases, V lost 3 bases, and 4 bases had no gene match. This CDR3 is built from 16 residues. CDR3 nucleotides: TGTGCCACCAGCAGCCGACTAGCGGGATTCTACAATGAGCAGTTCTTC. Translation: CATSSRLAGFYNEQFF.

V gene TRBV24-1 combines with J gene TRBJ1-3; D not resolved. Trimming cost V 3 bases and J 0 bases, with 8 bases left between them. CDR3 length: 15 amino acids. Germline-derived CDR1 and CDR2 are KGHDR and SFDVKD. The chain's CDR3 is CATSDGMSSGNTIYF. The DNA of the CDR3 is TGTGCCACCAGTGATGGGATGAGCTCTGGAAACACCATATATTTT.

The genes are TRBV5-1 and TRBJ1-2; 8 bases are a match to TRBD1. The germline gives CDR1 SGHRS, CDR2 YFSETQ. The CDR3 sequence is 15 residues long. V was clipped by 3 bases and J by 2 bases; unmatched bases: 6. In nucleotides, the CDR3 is TGCGCCAGCAGCTCACAGGGGGTTACGAACTATGGCTACACCTTC. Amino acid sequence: CASSSQGVTNYGYTF.

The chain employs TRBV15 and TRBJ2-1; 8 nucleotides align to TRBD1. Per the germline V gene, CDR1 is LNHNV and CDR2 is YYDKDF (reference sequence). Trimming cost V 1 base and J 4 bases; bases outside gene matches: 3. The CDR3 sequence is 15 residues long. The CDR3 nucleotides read TGTGCCACCAGCAGAGGGGACAGGCATTACAATGAGCAGTTCTTC. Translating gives CATSRGDRHYNEQFF.

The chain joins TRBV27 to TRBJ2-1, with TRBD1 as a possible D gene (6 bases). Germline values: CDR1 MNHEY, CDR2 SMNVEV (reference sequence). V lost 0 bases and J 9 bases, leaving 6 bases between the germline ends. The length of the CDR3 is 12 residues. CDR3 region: CASSLSGAEQFF. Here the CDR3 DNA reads TGTGCCAGCAGTTTATCGGGGGCTGAGCAGTTCTTC.

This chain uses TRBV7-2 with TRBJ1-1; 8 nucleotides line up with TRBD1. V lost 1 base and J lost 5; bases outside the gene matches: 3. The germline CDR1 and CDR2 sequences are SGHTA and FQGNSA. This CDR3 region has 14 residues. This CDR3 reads CASSLDRGRTEAFF. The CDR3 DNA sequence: TGTGCCAGCAGCTTAGACAGGGGGAGGACTGAAGCTTTCTTT. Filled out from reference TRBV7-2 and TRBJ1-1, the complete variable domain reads GAGVSQSPSNKVTEKGKDVELRCDPISGHTALYWYRQSLGQGLEFLIYFQGNSAPDKSGLPSDRFSAERTGGSVSTLTIQRTQQEDSAVYLCASSLDRGRTEAFFGQGTRLTVV.

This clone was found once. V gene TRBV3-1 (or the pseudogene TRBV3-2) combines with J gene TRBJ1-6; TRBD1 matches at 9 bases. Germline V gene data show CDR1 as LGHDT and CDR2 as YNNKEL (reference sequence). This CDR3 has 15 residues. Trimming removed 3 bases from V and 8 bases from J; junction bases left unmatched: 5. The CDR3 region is CASSQRTGADSPLHF. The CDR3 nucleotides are TGTGCCAGCAGCCAGCGGACAGGGGCGGATTCACCCCTCCACTTT.

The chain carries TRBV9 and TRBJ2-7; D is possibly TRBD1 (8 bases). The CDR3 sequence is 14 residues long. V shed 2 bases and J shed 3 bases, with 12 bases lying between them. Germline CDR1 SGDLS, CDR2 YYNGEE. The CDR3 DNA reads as TGTGCCAGCAGCGTTAACAGGGGGGGCTACGAGCAGTACTTC. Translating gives CASSVNRGGYEQYF.

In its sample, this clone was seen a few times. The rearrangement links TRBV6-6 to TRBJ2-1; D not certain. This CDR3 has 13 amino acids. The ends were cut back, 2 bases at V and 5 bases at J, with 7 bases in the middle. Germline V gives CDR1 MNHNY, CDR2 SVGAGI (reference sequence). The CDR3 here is CASSYPENNEQFF. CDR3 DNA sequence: TGTGCCAGCAGTTACCCCGAAAACAATGAGCAGTTCTTC.

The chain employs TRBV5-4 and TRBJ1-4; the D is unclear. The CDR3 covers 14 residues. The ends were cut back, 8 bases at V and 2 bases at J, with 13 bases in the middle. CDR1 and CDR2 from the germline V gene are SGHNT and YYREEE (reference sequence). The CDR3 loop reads CASSVWGTNEKLFF. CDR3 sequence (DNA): TGTGCCAGTTCAGTGTGGGGTACTAATGAAAAACTGTTTTTT.

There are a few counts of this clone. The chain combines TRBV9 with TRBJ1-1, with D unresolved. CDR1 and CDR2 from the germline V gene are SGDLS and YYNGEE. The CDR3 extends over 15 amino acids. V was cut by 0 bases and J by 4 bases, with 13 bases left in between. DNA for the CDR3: TGTGCCAGCAGCGTAGAAGTCACCCCGGGCACTGAAGCTTTCTTT. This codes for CASSVEVTPGTEAFF.

CDR3 region: CASSLLGVRETQYF. In nucleotides, the CDR3 is TGTGCCAGCAGTTTACTGGGGGTTCGGGAGACCCAGTACTTC. This chain links TRBV28 with TRBJ2-5, with D tentatively TRBD1 or TRBD2 (5 bases each). CDR1 is MDHEN, CDR2 SYDVKM, per germline. The V end lost 2 bases, the J end lost 5 bases, and 12 bases lay between the germline ends. There are 14 residues in the CDR3.

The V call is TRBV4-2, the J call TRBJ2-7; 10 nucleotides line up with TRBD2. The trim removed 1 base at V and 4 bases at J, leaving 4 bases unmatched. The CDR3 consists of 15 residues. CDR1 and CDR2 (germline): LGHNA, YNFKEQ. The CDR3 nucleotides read TGTGCCAGCAGCCAAGGGGGAGCGGGAGGGTACGAGCAGTACTTC. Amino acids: CASSQGGAGGYEQYF.

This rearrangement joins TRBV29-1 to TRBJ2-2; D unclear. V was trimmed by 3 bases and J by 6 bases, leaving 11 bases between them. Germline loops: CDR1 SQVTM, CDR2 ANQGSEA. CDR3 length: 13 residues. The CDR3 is CSVDISGSGELFF. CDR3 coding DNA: TGCAGCGTTGATATCAGTGGGTCCGGGGAGCTGTTTTTT.

CDR3 loop: CSASLGGYTF. For the CDR3, the DNA is TGCAGTGCTAGTCTGGGCGGCTACACCTTC. The chain carries TRBV20-1 and TRBJ1-2, with no clear D. V was trimmed by 3 bases and J by 8 bases, leaving 7 bases between them. Germline V gene lookup returns CDR1 DFQATT and CDR2 SNEGSKA (reference sequence). This CDR3 has 10 residues.

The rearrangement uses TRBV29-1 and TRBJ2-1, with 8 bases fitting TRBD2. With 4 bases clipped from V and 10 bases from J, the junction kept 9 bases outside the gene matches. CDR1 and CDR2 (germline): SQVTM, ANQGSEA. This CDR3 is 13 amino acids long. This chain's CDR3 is CSVVLQRENEQFF. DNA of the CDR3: TGCAGCGTTGTACTCCAGCGGGAGAACGAGCAGTTCTTC.